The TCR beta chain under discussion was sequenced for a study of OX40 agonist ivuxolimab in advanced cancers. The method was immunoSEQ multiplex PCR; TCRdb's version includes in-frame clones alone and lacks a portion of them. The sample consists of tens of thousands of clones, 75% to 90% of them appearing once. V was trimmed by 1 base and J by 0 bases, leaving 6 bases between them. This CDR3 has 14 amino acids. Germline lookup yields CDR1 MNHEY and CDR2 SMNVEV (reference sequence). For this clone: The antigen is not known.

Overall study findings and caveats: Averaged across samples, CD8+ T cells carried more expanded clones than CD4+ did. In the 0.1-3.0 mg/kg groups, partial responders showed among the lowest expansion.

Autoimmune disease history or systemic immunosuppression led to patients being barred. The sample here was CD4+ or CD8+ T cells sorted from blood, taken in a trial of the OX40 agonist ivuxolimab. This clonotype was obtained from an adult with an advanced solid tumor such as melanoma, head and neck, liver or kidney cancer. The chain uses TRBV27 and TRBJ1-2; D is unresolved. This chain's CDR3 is CASSLYPTNYGYTF. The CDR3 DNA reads TGTGCCAGCAGTTTATACCCCACTAACTATGGCTACACCTTC.